Shown below are 9 T cell receptor beta chains from a single sample sequenced in a study of T cell responses to AZD1222 COVID-19 vaccine. Data came from immunoSEQ multiplex PCR; TCRdb stores just in-frame clones and leaves some out. The repertoire has tens of thousands of clones, roughly 90% of them found once; the top ten carry 4.9%. Sequences were derived from peripheral blood, sampled on day 0 of AZD1222 vaccination. Receptor source: an adult in good health.

The V and J genes are TRBV5-1 and TRBJ2-1; 12 bases fit TRBD2. The CDR3 covers 15 residues. Germline assignment: CDR1 SGHRS and CDR2 YFSETQ. The V gene end was trimmed by 1 base and the J gene end by 8 bases; junction bases not matched to a gene: 4. The CDR3: CASSLLAGGPHEQFF. In DNA form, the CDR3 reads TGCGCCAGCAGCTTGCTAGCGGGGGGGCCCCATGAGCAGTTCTTC.

The rearrangement uses TRBV4-2 and TRBJ2-2; unclear D gene. Germline CDR1 is LGHNA and CDR2 is YNFKEQ. The CDR3 runs to 16 residues. The V end was cut by 1 base, the J end by 1 base, with 10 bases between. The CDR3 DNA follows: TGTGCCAGCAGCCAAGCCGTCGGAAGGAACACCGGGGAGCTGTTTTTT. It specifies CASSQAVGRNTGELFF.

The genes are TRBV3-1 (or the pseudogene TRBV3-2) and TRBJ2-3, with D perhaps TRBD2 (7 bases). V shed 3 bases and J shed 0 bases, with 10 bases lying between them. The CDR3 loop spans 15 amino acids. CDR1 LGHDT and CDR2 YNNKEL come from the germline V gene (reference sequence). CDR3 DNA: TGTGCCAGCAGCCAGAGGGGGGGTAGCACAGATACGCAGTATTTT. Translation: CASSQRGGSTDTQYF.

V usage is TRBV3-1 (or the pseudogene TRBV3-2) and J usage is TRBJ1-2; D remains ambiguous. This CDR3 is built from 16 residues. CDR1 is LGHDT, CDR2 YNNKEL, per germline (reference sequence). Trimming removed 1 base at V and 4 bases at J, with 16 bases between. The CDR3 coding sequence is TGTGCCAGCAGCCAAGGTCTGGTTGCCAGGACCTATGGCTACACCTTC. This codes for CASSQGLVARTYGYTF.

The rearrangement uses TRBV7-3 and TRBJ1-2, with 7 bases aligning to TRBD1. V lost 5 bases to trimming and J lost 7 bases; unmatched junction nucleotides: 10. The CDR3 loop spans 14 amino acids. Germline CDR1 reads SGHTA; CDR2 reads FQGTGA. The CDR3 region is CASSVQGGKGGYTF. The CDR3 bases are TGTGCCAGCAGCGTCCAGGGGGGCAAGGGTGGCTACACCTTC. Variable domain in full (rest from reference TRBV7-3 and TRBJ1-2): GAGVSQTPSNKVTEKGKYVELRCDPISGHTALYWYRQSLGQGPEFLIYFQGTGAADDSGLPNDRFFAVRPEGSVSTLKIQRTERGDSAVYLCASSVQGGKGGYTFGSGTRLTVV.

V gene TRBV25-1 combines with J gene TRBJ1-1, with a weak D call TRBD1 (5 bases). CDR1 MGHDK and CDR2 SYGVNS come from the germline V gene. This CDR3 has 13 residues. Deletions cut 8 bases from V and 1 base from J, with 11 bases between. The CDR3 DNA follows: TGTGCCAGCCGGGGCCAGCCGAACACTGAAGCTTTCTTT. Translated: CASRGQPNTEAFF.

The V gene is TRBV29-1, the J gene TRBJ1-3; 7 bases match TRBD1. This CDR3 spans 12 amino acids. V lost 7 bases to trimming and J lost 4 bases; unmatched junction nucleotides: 4. Germline CDR1 SQVTM, CDR2 ANQGSEA. CDR3 sequence (DNA): TGCAGCGCGTCGGGACAGGGAAACACCATATATTTT. It yields the protein CSASGQGNTIYF.

There are a few counts of this clone. V gene TRBV2 combines with J gene TRBJ2-5; 10 bases align to TRBD2. The ends lost 8 bases at V and 3 bases at J; junction bases unmatched: 9. CDR3 length equals 15 residues. The germline gives CDR1 SNHLY, CDR2 FYNNEI. The CDR3 DNA reads TGTGCCAGCCCTAAAGGGGGGACTAGCGAAGAGACCCAGTACTTC. This gives the protein CASPKGGTSEETQYF.

V gene TRBV30 combines with J gene TRBJ1-2; 7 nucleotides match TRBD1. The V gene's germline CDR1 is GTSNPN and CDR2 SVGIG (reference sequence). J lost 7 bases, V lost 2 bases, and 4 bases had no gene match. The CDR3 totals 12 residues. This chain's CDR3 is CAWSKGAGGYTF. CDR3 nucleotides: TGTGCCTGGAGTAAGGGGGCCGGTGGCTACACCTTC.